The text below deals with one T cell receptor beta chain. The CDR3 runs 14 residues. J was trimmed by 0 bases and V by 6 bases; bases with no gene match: 3. Germline lookup yields CDR1 MNHEY and CDR2 SVGEGT. This sample stems from a study of spatial heterogeneity in lung cancer. Indicated time point: sample taken at primary tumor resection. In each case, whole RNA from tumor, nontumor lung or frozen PBMC was sequenced unsorted. MiXCR, applied by TCRdb to the 5' RACE reads, yields one record per CDR3 protein. This sample yields tens of thousands of distinct CDR3 sequences, of which approximately 6.8% are seen a single time; around 43% belongs to the top ten.

The sequences come from PBMCs, collected at surgery. This sequence originates from a female donor with early-stage non-small cell lung cancer. The rearrangement joins TRBV6-2 or TRBV6-3 to TRBJ2-3, with 7 bases matching TRBD2. CDR3 nucleotides: TGTGCCAGCAGGAGAGCGGGGAGCACAGATACGCAGTATTTT. This encodes CASRRAGSTDTQYF.